This T cell receptor (beta chain) was obtained from a study of blood T cell repertoires in COVID-19. CDR1 and CDR2 from the germline V gene are LNHDA and SQIVND (reference sequence). There are 15 residues in the CDR3. The ends were cut back, 1 base at V and 2 bases at J, with 8 bases in the middle. Profiled with immunoSEQ multiplex PCR; TCRdb holds only in-frame clones, not every one. The sample has about half a million clones, 70% to 90% seen once. This TCR was recovered from a woman aged 55-70 years who had recovered from COVID-19. V usage is TRBV19 and J usage is TRBJ2-2; the D is unclear. The sequenced sample was PBMCs or T cells enriched from blood (not recorded which). The CDR3, as DNA: TGTGCCAGTAGTATAGGAAGCGTAAACACCGGGGAGCTGTTTTTT. Translating gives CASSIGSVNTGELFF.